This T cell receptor (beta chain) was sequenced during a study of T cells expressing NK-cell markers. Looking at the study overall: Sorted CD3+CD56-NKG2C+, CD3+CD56+NKG2C+ and CD3+CD56+NKG2C- T cells supplied the TCR beta repertoires.

What made the TCR beta cDNA was 5'RACE template switching with UMIs. Each CDR3 protein gets one entry in TCRdb, which reprocessed the 5' RACE reads and gives no DNA. Recorded here are around 380,000 distinct CDR3 sequences; the top ten clones represent about 10%. Study-level points and caveats: For over five donors, the dominant NKG2C+ clonotypes made up roughly 1.0-7.0% of their CD8+ T cells. Where several donors were concerned, these clonotypes also led the CD3+CD56-NKG2C+ fraction.

Turning to this clonotype: Its antigen is not identified.

The sample comprised blood T cells: a sorted CD56 or NKG2C T cell subset, CD4+ or CD8+ T cells, or bulk PBMC T cells (not recorded which). The sequence came from a woman between 45 and 65 years old in good health.

CDR3 loop: CAISESGTLYEQYF. The chain joins TRBV10-3 to TRBJ2-7; the TCRdb D gene call, TRBD1, has no DNA to confirm it. The length of the CDR3 is 14 residues. Germline lookup yields CDR1 ENHRY and CDR2 SYGVKD.